The clone carrying this T cell receptor (beta chain) was counted a few times. Its antigen is still unknown. This sample was included in a study of early T cells in non-severe SARS-CoV-2 infection. Background on the study: Sequenced material consisted of bulk RNA (from unsorted whole blood), and chains were unpaired. Study-wide findings and caveats: CD4 and private specificities were missed by VDJdb matching, which favored anti-spike CD8 responses.

Unique molecular identifiers were affixed to single, distinct cDNA molecules. MiXCR was run by TCRdb on the 5' RACE reads, yielding one entry per CDR3 protein. The repertoire has about 57,000 distinct CDR3 sequences, roughly 13% of them found once; the top ten carry roughly 4.7%. Germline CDR1 is LNHDA and CDR2 is SQIVND (reference sequence). This CDR3 has 15 residues. Trimming removed 5 bases at V and 5 bases at J, with 19 bases between. This clonotype was sampled from an adult who was a healthcare worker with PCR-confirmed SARS-CoV-2 infection or an uninfected control (not recorded which). Sequencing was carried out using whole blood. This rearrangement joins TRBV19 to TRBJ2-7; D possibly matches TRBD1 or TRBD2 (5 bases each). In DNA, the CDR3 is TGTGCCAGTAGTTTCGGGACGGGTCTGTTTGACGAGCAGTACTTC. This gives the protein CASSFGTGLFDEQYF.